Sequencing of this T cell receptor beta chain was carried out in a study of blood T cell repertoires in COVID-19. Study processing details: Counts of nucleated cells, estimated from reference gene primer amplification, were obtained. Sequenced by immunoSEQ multiplex PCR; TCRdb stores in-frame clones only, minus some. The V and J calls and the clone size are those of that table, but D and trimming were determined from the DNA. Of some 170,000 clones in the sample, about four fifths are singletons; the top ten hold approximately 10%. There are 14 residues in the CDR3. The germline V gene encodes CDR1 SGHAT and CDR2 FQNNGV. V was clipped by 4 bases and J by 6 bases, with 15 bases between them.

This sequence originates from a man aged 55-75 years with active or convalescent COVID-19. V gene TRBV11-2 combines with J gene TRBJ1-2; D remains unclear. Sequencing was performed on peripheral blood. The CDR3 reads CASSYPGSTDGYTF. The CDR3 bases are TGTGCCAGCAGCTACCCGGGGAGTACGGATGGCTACACCTTC.